Presented here are 8 T cell receptor beta chains from one specimen sequenced in a study of blood T cell repertoires in COVID-19. Sequenced by immunoSEQ multiplex PCR; TCRdb stores in-frame clones only, minus some. The sample has 130,000 to 150,000 clones, approximately 89% seen once. Sequencing was carried out using peripheral blood. The receptors derive from a woman between 45 and 65 years old with acute or convalescent COVID-19.

This chain connects TRBV30 to TRBJ2-5; D ambiguous. This CDR3 has 12 amino acids. Germline V CDR1 and CDR2: GTSNPN, SVGIG (reference sequence). V lost 5 bases and J lost 4, with 11 bases in between. The CDR3 DNA reads TGTGCCTGGTCTGCGAGCGTAGAGACCCAGTACTTC. The encoded protein is CAWSASVETQYF.

The genes are TRBV10-3 and TRBJ1-2; 7 bases align to TRBD1. The CDR3 has 15 amino acids. Losses at the gene ends were 3 bases for V and 6 bases for J; bases not matched to a gene: 10. Looked up from germline, CDR1 is ENHRY and CDR2 is SYGVKD. The CDR3 DNA reads as TGTGCCATCAGTGATGGCAGGGGGAGGACTAATGGCTACACCTTC. Translating gives CAISDGRGRTNGYTF.

V gene TRBV12-3 or TRBV12-4 combines with J gene TRBJ2-1, with a weak D call TRBD2 (6 bases). Between the trimmed V and J ends, which lost 0 bases and 8 bases, there was a span of 8 bases. CDR3 length: 13 residues. This chain's CDR3 is CASSLAGTYEQFF. The CDR3 DNA sequence: TGTGCCAGCAGTTTAGCCGGGACTTATGAGCAGTTCTTC.

The V and J genes are TRBV5-1 and TRBJ2-1; D possibly corresponds to TRBD2 (6 bases). V was shortened by 3 bases and J by 8 bases, with 15 bases between the two germline ends. Germline V lookup: CDR1 SGHRS, CDR2 YFSETQ. This CDR3 has 14 amino acids. The DNA of the CDR3 is TGCGCCAGCAGCTCCACTACTAGCTCCGATGAGCAGTTCTTC. It yields the protein CASSSTTSSDEQFF. The full variable domain, rest sourced from reference TRBV5-1 and TRBJ2-1, is KAGVTQTPRYLIKTRGQQVTLSCSPISGHRSVSWYQQTPGQGLQFLFEYFSETQRNKGNFPGRFSGRQFSNSRSEMNVSTLELGDSALYLCASSSTTSSDEQFFGPGTRLTVL.

This chain links TRBV28 with TRBJ2-3, with a tentative D call TRBD2 (5 bases). V shed 7 bases and J shed 6 bases, with 17 bases lying between them. The CDR3 is 14 amino acids. The germline CDR1 and CDR2 sequences are MDHEN and SYDVKM. The CDR3 is CASTLLGVPDTQYF. Written as DNA, the CDR3 is TGTGCCAGCACCCTGTTGGGAGTCCCCGATACGCAGTATTTT.

The chain recombines TRBV6-5 with TRBJ1-6; D possibly corresponds to TRBD1 (6 bases). V lost 4 bases and J 10 bases, leaving 14 bases between the germline ends. In germline, CDR1 is MNHEY, CDR2 SVGAGI. This CDR3 spans 14 amino acids. The CDR3 DNA reads as TGTGCCAGCAGTTCCACCTTCAGGGGATCACCCCTCCACTTT. It translates to CASSSTFRGSPLHF.

This clone was detected only once. One junction end does not reproduce the germline sequence, and a read error may be involved. The gene calls are TRBV7-7 and TRBJ2-1, with D perhaps TRBD2 (6 bases). The V gene's germline CDR1 is SSHAT and CDR2 FNYEAQ (reference sequence). The CDR3 spans 14 residues. The CDR3 nucleotides read TGTGCTAGCAGCCGCCCGGGAGCCTTCAATGAGCAGTTCTTC. It yields the protein CASSRPGAFNEQFF.

The J gene is TRBJ2-7, the V gene TRBV10-3; 10 bases align to TRBD1. The germline V gene has CDR1 ENHRY and CDR2 SYGVKD. V gave up 4 bases and J gave up 9 bases; unmatched junction bases: 18. The CDR3 length is 17 residues. The CDR3 region is CAISGPLDPGTGDGQYF. The CDR3 DNA is TGTGCCATCAGTGGACCGTTAGATCCGGGGACAGGGGATGGGCAGTACTTC.